This T cell receptor beta chain came from a study of T cells in Graves' hyperthyroidism and ophthalmopathy. For the study at large: At initial diagnosis, before any treatment had begun, peripheral blood was obtained.

Study-wide findings and caveats: Through a model of 13 V-J features, ophthalmopathy was separated from stable hyperthyroidism.

Many counts were recorded for this clonotype. As yet, its antigen is unknown. TCR beta CDR3 regions were amplified from RNA transcripts. First-round RT-PCR of the TCR CDR3 relied on the HTBI primer set. TCRdb redid the calling of the multiplex PCR reads with MiXCR, one entry per CDR3 protein. Of around 200,000 distinct CDR3 sequences listed, roughly 18% are singletons. Deletions cut 5 bases from V and 7 bases from J, with 18 bases between. The CDR3 loop spans 15 amino acids. Germline assignment: CDR1 SEHNR and CDR2 FQNEAQ (reference sequence). This TCR came from a man aged 35-49 years with Graves' hyperthyroidism. Sequenced material: blood. The chain employs TRBV7-9 and TRBJ2-1, with TRBD2 as a possible D gene (5 bases). The CDR3 nucleotides read TGTGCCAGCAGCCGCGGACGGACCGGGAAGAATGAGCAGTTCTTC. Encoded protein: CASSRGRTGKNEQFF.